The source of this T cell receptor beta chain is a study of T-cell reconstitution after alpha-beta-depleted transplantation in children. Whole-study findings and limits: Approximately two months post-transplant, alpha-beta T cells reportedly originated from several hundred expanded graft clones. By one year post-transplant, T-cell counts and diversity largely arose from T cells that were newly produced. TCRbeta diversity was high at day 60 in some patients (a result of surviving recipient T cells and thymic progenitors).

Using unique molecular identifiers, the investigators prepared the TCRbeta library. TCRdb reanalysed the PCR reads using MiXCR and keeps one entry per CDR3 protein. The table includes about 980,000 distinct CDR3 sequences, about 30% detected once. About this clonotype: Antigen specificity is unknown.

The source of this sequence is a boy younger than two who had a stem cell transplant for SCID, so the T cells may come from the graft donor. The material sequenced was PBMCs, mostly from graft donor cells, taken 360 days after TCRalphabeta/CD19-depleted stem cell transplant.

The CDR3 DNA reads TGTGCCAGCAGCGTTCTGGGCGAAGCTTTCTTT. Its translation is CASSVLGEAFF. The chain has TRBV7-9 and TRBJ1-1; D gene ambiguous. V gave up 5 bases and J gave up 8 bases, with 9 bases separating them. Germline V gene data show CDR1 as SEHNR and CDR2 as FQNEAQ (reference sequence). The CDR3 has 11 amino acids.